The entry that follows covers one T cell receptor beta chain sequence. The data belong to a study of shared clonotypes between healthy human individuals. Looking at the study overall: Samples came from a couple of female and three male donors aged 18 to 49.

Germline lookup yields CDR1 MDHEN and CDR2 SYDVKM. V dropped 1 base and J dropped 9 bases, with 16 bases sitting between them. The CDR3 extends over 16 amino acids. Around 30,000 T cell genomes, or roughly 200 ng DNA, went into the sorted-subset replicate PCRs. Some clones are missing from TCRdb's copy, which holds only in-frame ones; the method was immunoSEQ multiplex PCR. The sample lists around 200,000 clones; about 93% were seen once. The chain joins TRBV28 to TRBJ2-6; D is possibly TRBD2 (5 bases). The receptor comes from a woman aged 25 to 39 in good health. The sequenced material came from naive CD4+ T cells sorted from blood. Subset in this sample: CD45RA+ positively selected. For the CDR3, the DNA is TGTGCCAGCAGTTTATTGGGAGCTGGGGTAGTCAACGTCCTGACTTTC. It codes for CASSLLGAGVVNVLTF.